The sequence of this TCR beta chain was determined in a study of T cell repertoires in cytomegalovirus infection. Across the study: Indicated by public TCR beta signatures were CMV infection and matching HLA type. Study-level findings and limits: People with CMV and the relevant HLA were identified by cumulative public TCR beta family frequency. Ex vivo, HLA-C-restricted CMV-specific TCR beta clonotypes prevailed over the rest of the response.

This clonotype was seen at least ten times. Its target is unknown. V lost 0 bases and J lost 2; bases outside the gene matches: 12. Looked up from germline, CDR1 is SGHVS and CDR2 is FQNEAQ. This CDR3 comprises 18 residues. One entry per CDR3 protein results from TCRdb running MiXCR on the reads. The data show about 740,000 distinct CDR3 sequences, with under 40% seen just once and 2.8% held by the top ten. Sequencing was done on a sample of PBMCs. The sequence was collected from a human donor in good health (CMV status not recorded). Some clones in this sample may be carry-over from other donors' samples. The chain joins TRBV7-8 to TRBJ2-5, with 7 bases matching TRBD2. The CDR3 loop is CASSLAISRTRAQETQYF. The DNA for the CDR3 is TGTGCCAGCAGCTTAGCGATATCGAGGACTAGGGCTCAAGAGACCCAGTACTTC.